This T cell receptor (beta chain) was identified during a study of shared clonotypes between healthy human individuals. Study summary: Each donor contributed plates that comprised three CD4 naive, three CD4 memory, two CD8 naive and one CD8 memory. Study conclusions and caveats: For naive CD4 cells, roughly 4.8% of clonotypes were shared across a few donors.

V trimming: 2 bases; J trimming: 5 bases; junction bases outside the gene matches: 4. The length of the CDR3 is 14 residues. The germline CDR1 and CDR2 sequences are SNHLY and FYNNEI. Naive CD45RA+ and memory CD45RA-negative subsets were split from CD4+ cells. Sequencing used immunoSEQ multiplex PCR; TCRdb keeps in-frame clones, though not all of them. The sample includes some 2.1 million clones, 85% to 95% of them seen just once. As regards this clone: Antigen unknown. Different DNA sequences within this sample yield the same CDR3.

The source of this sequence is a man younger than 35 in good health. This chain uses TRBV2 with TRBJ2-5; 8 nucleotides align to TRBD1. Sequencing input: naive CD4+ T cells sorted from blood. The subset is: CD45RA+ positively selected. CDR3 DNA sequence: TGTGCCAGCAGTGAACAGGGGGCGGGGGAGACCCAGTACTTC. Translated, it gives CASSEQGAGETQYF. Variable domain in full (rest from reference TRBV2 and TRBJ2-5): EPEVTQTPSHQVTQMGQEVILRCVPISNHLYFYWYRQILGQKVEFLVSFYNNEISEKSEIFDDQFSVERPDGSNFTLKIRSTKLEDSAMYFCASSEQGAGETQYFGPGTRLLVL.